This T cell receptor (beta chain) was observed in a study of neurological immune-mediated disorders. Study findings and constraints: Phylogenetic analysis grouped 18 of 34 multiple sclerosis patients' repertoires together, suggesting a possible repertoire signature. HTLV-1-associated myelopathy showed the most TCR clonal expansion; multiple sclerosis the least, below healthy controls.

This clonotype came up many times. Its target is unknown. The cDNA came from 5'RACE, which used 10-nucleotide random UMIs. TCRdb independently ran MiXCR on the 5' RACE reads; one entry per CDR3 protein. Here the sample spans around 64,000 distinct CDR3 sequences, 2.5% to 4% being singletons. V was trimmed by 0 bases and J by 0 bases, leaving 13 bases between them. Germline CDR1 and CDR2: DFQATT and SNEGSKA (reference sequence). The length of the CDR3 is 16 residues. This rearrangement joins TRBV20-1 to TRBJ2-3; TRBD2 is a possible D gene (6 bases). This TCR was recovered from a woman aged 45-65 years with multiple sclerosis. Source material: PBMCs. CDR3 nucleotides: TGCAGTGCTAGAGATCGACGGGAGTCAAGCACAGATACGCAGTATTTT. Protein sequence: CSARDRRESSTDTQYF.